The rows below give T cell receptor beta chains drawn from one sample of a study of response to subunit inactivated influenza vaccine. TCRdb independently ran MiXCR on the RT-PCR reads; one entry per CDR3 protein. The sample includes 700,000 to 800,000 distinct CDR3 sequences, less than 20% seen only once; the top ten take approximately 11%. Specimen: PBMCs from blood, collected 5 to 6 days after vaccination. The origin of the receptors is a man aged 45 to 65 who received an inactivated influenza vaccine. Each CDR3 is given without its conserved first and last residue.

j_call v_call cdr3_aa
TRBJ2-1 TRBV5-1 ASSSAVGLAGGEQF
TRBJ2-1 TRBV2 ASTRSGGSSYNEQF
TRBJ2-1 TRBV6-5 ASSYSGLAYNEQF
TRBJ2-6 TRBV10-3 AISSDEFSGANVLT
TRBJ2-3 TRBV3-1 ASSQDWASGASSTDTQY
TRBJ2-7 TRBV20-1 SAIRTVASYEQY
TRBJ2-5 TRBV5-1 ASRQGLQETQY
TRBJ2-7 TRBV28 ASSFPGAGREQY
TRBJ2-1 TRBV4-3 ASSQDWGQLYNEQF
TRBJ1-5 TRBV12-3/TRBV12-4 ASSAQDRGLQPQH
TRBJ1-1 TRBV5-1 ASSLGEGHTEAF
TRBJ2-2 TRBV7-9 ASSLGQGANTGELF
TRBJ2-1 TRBV20-1 SAMRTSGRYNEQF
TRBJ2-1 TRBV6-2/TRBV6-3 ASNIAGGYNEQF
TRBJ2-2 TRBV7-2 ASNAQNTGELF
TRBJ2-1 TRBV11-2 ASSPLRGYNEQF
TRBJ1-2 TRBV12-3/TRBV12-4 ASSLNVGGYT
TRBJ1-2 TRBV29-1 SVVRGDYGYT
TRBJ1-5 TRBV7-2 ASSTGHYSNQPQH
TRBJ2-2 TRBV29-1 SVLGHRETTGELF
TRBJ1-5 TRBV28 ASSFQGGNQPQH
TRBJ1-1 TRBV28 ASRMTGSVNTEAF
TRBJ1-1 TRBV20-1 SATQGGTEAF